A few counts support the clone carrying this T cell receptor beta chain. As yet, its antigen is unknown. This record belongs to a study of naive and memory T cell subsets. CDR3 length: 16 residues. V lost 5 bases and J lost 3, with 16 bases in between. Germline assignment: CDR1 MNHEY and CDR2 SVGEGT. Study-wide findings and caveats: Naive repertoires, especially CD8, held a few larger clonotypes, possibly memory cells re-expressing CD45RA.

Two oligonucleotides, mixed equimolar, formed the beta constant-region primer covering TRBC1 and TRBC2. Nested alpha and beta constant-region primers with the SP2 primer drove four PCR rounds on ligated cDNA. MiXCR, run by TCRdb on the UMI-ligation and nested PCR reads, gives a single entry per CDR3 protein. The data hold under 150,000 distinct CDR3 sequences, with approximately 21% observed a single time. Sequencing was performed on naive CD8+ T cells from blood. The receptor was isolated from a human donor in good health. The chain joins TRBV6-2 or TRBV6-3 to TRBJ2-2; D gene uncertain. The chain's CDR3 is CASSPVGQEYTGELFF. The CDR3 nucleotides are TGTGCCAGCAGTCCGGTGGGTCAGGAATACACCGGGGAGCTGTTTTTT.